A single sample is the source of the 20 T cell receptor beta chains below, sequenced in a study of beta chain features in type 1 diabetes. What was sequenced were expressed TCRB transcripts, since all of the isolated RNA had been reverse transcribed. Data came from immunoSEQ multiplex PCR; TCRdb stores just in-frame clones and leaves some out. The table has about 340,000 clones, roughly 8% seen once. The sample taken for sequencing was central memory CD4+ T cells from blood. These receptors originate from a woman between 18 and 29 years old in good health.

This clone was found a few times. The chain joins TRBV27 to TRBJ2-1, with 8 bases that match TRBD2. Germline V gene sequence: CDR1 MNHEY, CDR2 SMNVEV (reference sequence). CDR3 length: 16 residues. V was pared by 4 bases and J by 2 bases, with 7 bases of the junction left unmatched. The chain's CDR3 is CASSSMAGRAYNEQFF. CDR3 nucleotides: TGTGCCAGCAGTTCCATGGCCGGGAGGGCCTACAATGAGCAGTTCTTC.

The CDR3 DNA reads as TGTGCCAGCTCATGGCTCTCAGCAGTTCGGGACTACTACAATGAGCAGTTCTTC. Amino acid sequence: CASSWLSAVRDYYNEQFF. This chain uses TRBV18 with TRBJ2-1; 7 bases match TRBD2. Germline CDR1 and CDR2: KGHSH and LQKENI. Trimming removed 5 bases from V and 3 bases from J; junction bases left unmatched: 16. The CDR3 loop spans 18 amino acids.

In this sample, this clone turned up a few times. This chain links TRBV7-6 with TRBJ2-2, with TRBD2 matching over 15 bases. The CDR3 totals 16 residues. Germline values: CDR1 SGHVS, CDR2 FNYEAQ. The V segment lost 5 bases and the J segment 5 bases; nucleotides outside the gene matches: 3. The CDR3 DNA reads as TGTGCCAGCAGCAGGGGACTAGCGGGAGGAACCGGGGAGCTGTTTTTT. This encodes CASSRGLAGGTGELFF.

About this clone itself: This sample also contains other DNA sequences that code for the same CDR3. This sequence joins TRBV5-1 and TRBJ2-1; D is undetermined. CDR1 is SGHRS and CDR2 is YFSETQ in the germline V gene. This CDR3 has 12 amino acids. V lost 0 bases and J 9 bases, leaving 7 bases between the germline ends. CDR3 sequence (DNA): TGCGCCAGCAGCTTGGCGAGTGGTGAGCAGTTCTTC. Its translation is CASSLASGEQFF.

This clone was detected only a few times. This rearrangement joins TRBV11-2 to TRBJ1-3; a possible D gene is TRBD1 (5 bases). The CDR3 has 14 amino acids. Germline V CDR1 and CDR2: SGHAT, FQNNGV. The V and J ends lost 5 bases and 0 bases respectively, with 8 bases between them. CDR3 region: CASSEGNSGNTIYF. The CDR3 DNA reads as TGTGCCAGCAGCGAGGGGAACTCTGGAAACACCATATATTTT.

The chain joins TRBV5-1 to TRBJ2-5; no definite D call. The length of the CDR3 is 13 residues. Trimming cost V 9 bases and J 3 bases, with 15 bases left between them. From germline, CDR1 is SGHRS and CDR2 YFSETQ. This CDR3 reads CANALPDEETQYF. The CDR3 DNA reads TGCGCCAACGCCTTACCCGACGAAGAGACCCAGTACTTC.

This clone was seen more than once but under ten times. This chain connects TRBV28 to TRBJ1-4, with D possibly TRBD1 on 5 matching bases. CDR3 length: 14 residues. Trimming took off 5 bases at V and 8 bases at J, with 15 bases between the two ends. Germline CDR1 and CDR2: MDHEN and SYDVKM. In nucleotides, the CDR3 is TGTGCCAGCAGTGTCTGGCAGGGTGGCGAAAAACTGTTTTTT. Translated: CASSVWQGGEKLFF.

This clone was found a few times. The chain has TRBV27 and TRBJ2-7; D remains unclear. The V end lost 6 bases, the J end lost 2 bases, and 14 bases lay between the germline ends. The germline V gene has CDR1 MNHEY and CDR2 SMNVEV (reference sequence). The CDR3 spans 14 residues. CDR3 coding DNA: TGTGCCAGCAGGAGGTCGACAAGAACCTACGAGCAGTACTTC. Translating gives CASRRSTRTYEQYF.

The rearrangement uses TRBV7-2 and TRBJ2-7; 9 bases are a match to TRBD2. Germline V CDR1 and CDR2: SGHTA, FQGNSA. Trimming at V came to 5 bases and at J to 1 base, leaving 6 bases not matched to a gene. The length of the CDR3 is 15 residues. The CDR3 DNA sequence: TGTGCCAGCAGCCCGGCGGGAGGGGGGTCCTACGAGCAGTACTTC. This encodes CASSPAGGGSYEQYF.

The chain has TRBV2 and TRBJ1-3, with a possible D match to TRBD1 (5 bases). V was cut by 5 bases and J by 2 bases, with 10 bases left in between. Per the germline V gene, CDR1 is SNHLY and CDR2 is FYNNEI. The CDR3 consists of 14 residues. CDR3 loop: CASSRTTAGNTIYF. CDR3 DNA: TGTGCCAGCAGTCGGACAACCGCTGGAAACACCATATATTTT.

This clone appeared a few times. The chain recombines TRBV7-2 with TRBJ2-7, with TRBD2 as a possible D gene (7 bases). Germline V CDR1 and CDR2: SGHTA, FQGNSA. Trimming left V 0 bases short and J 2 bases short, with 11 bases between. This CDR3 is 15 amino acids long. The CDR3 DNA reads as TGTGCCAGCAGCTTAGCGGGGGGGCAAGCCTACGAGCAGTACTTC. Encoded protein: CASSLAGGQAYEQYF.

This clone was recorded at least ten times. V gene TRBV14 combines with J gene TRBJ2-2, with D perhaps matching TRBD1 (5 bases). CDR1 SGHDN and CDR2 FVKESK come from the germline V gene. This CDR3 spans 15 amino acids. Trimming took 2 bases from V and 4 from J, leaving 11 bases between them. This CDR3 is CASSQTWGGTGELFF. In DNA form, the CDR3 reads TGTGCCAGCAGCCAAACATGGGGCGGCACCGGGGAGCTGTTTTTT.

This clone was found many times. The chain has TRBV2 and TRBJ2-7; 12 bases line up with TRBD2. The length of the CDR3 is 15 residues. Per germline, CDR1 SNHLY and CDR2 FYNNEI. Unmatched junction bases numbered 7, after V lost 7 bases and J lost 3 bases. The CDR3: CASTQTSGSFYEQYF. The CDR3 bases are TGTGCCAGCACCCAGACTAGCGGGAGTTTCTACGAGCAGTACTTC.

A few counts support this clone. Other DNA sequences within the sample encode an identical CDR3. The chain joins TRBV14 to TRBJ1-5; D not certain. Trimming pared 6 bases from V and 0 bases from J, leaving 6 bases between. The CDR3 is 13 residues long. Germline V gives CDR1 SGHDN, CDR2 FVKESK. CDR3 DNA: TGTGCCAGCAGTCGAAATAGCAATCAGCCCCAGCATTTT. It encodes CASSRNSNQPQHF. The variable domain in full, completed from reference TRBV14 and TRBJ1-5, reads EAGVTQFPSHSVIEKGQTVTLRCDPISGHDNLYWYRRVMGKEIKFLLHFVKESKQDESGMPNNRFLAERTGGTYSTLKVQPAELEDSGVYFCASSRNSNQPQHFGDGTRLSIL.

There are a few counts of this clone. As DNA, the CDR3 is TGTGCCAGCAGCTCCACAGGGTCGCCCCAGTACTTC. Translation: CASSSTGSPQYF. This chain links TRBV7-3 with TRBJ2-5, with D possibly TRBD1 on 6 matching bases. CDR1 is SGHTA and CDR2 is FQGTGA in the germline V gene. The V end was cut by 4 bases, the J end by 9 bases, with 12 bases between. The CDR3 spans 12 residues.

J is TRBJ1-2 and V is TRBV28, with D uncertain. V was clipped by 3 bases and J by 4 bases, with 9 bases between them. This CDR3 region has 13 residues. Germline lookup yields CDR1 MDHEN and CDR2 SYDVKM. This chain's CDR3 is CASSFQRGYGYTF. Here the CDR3 DNA reads TGTGCCAGCAGTTTCCAGCGGGGCTATGGCTACACCTTC.

This chain connects TRBV7-2 to TRBJ2-3; TRBD2 matches 11 bases. CDR3 length: 17 residues. Germline assignment: CDR1 SGHTA and CDR2 FQGNSA. Trimming cost V 5 bases and J 1 base; bases outside gene matches: 8. In DNA form, the CDR3 reads TGTGCCAGCAGCCGATATAGCGGGAGGGGCGGCACAGATACGCAGTATTTT. Its translation is CASSRYSGRGGTDTQYF.

The sample holds many counts of this clone. V and J are TRBV14 and TRBJ2-2; 10 nucleotides line up with TRBD2. The CDR3 is made up of 15 amino acids. The V and J ends lost 3 bases and 4 bases, in that order; junction bases with no gene match: 2. The germline V gene has CDR1 SGHDN and CDR2 FVKESK. The CDR3 sequence is CASSQGLAFTGELFF. The CDR3, as DNA: TGTGCCAGCAGCCAGGGACTAGCGTTCACCGGGGAGCTGTTTTTT.

Ten or more counts support this clone. The chain combines TRBV10-3 with TRBJ2-7; D possibly corresponds to TRBD1 (6 bases). The germline V and J ends were trimmed by 2 bases and 5 bases, with 10 bases remaining between them. Germline V lookup: CDR1 ENHRY, CDR2 SYGVKD. The CDR3 has 13 residues. In DNA, the CDR3 is TGTGCCATCAGTGAGGAAAGGGGGAACGAGCAGTACTTC. Translation: CAISEERGNEQYF.

The chain links TRBV6-1 to TRBJ2-7; 7 bases map to TRBD1. V was pared by 8 bases and J by 1 base, with 5 bases of the junction left unmatched. Germline-derived CDR1 and CDR2 are MNHNS and SASEGT. The CDR3 has 13 amino acids. CDR3 protein: CASGKTGSYEQYF. CDR3 DNA sequence: TGTGCCAGCGGAAAGACAGGGTCCTACGAGCAGTACTTC.